This T cell receptor beta chain is from a study of graft-versus-host responses after intestinal transplantation. Study context: Each recipient received a multivisceral, liver-intestinal, or isolated intestinal graft. Every recipient underwent anti-thymocyte globulin induction, then tacrolimus and steroids for two to four years. Study outcomes and limitations: Allograft clonal ratios (graft-versus-host to host-versus-graft) were high in patients who had graft-donor T cell macrochimerism. Ileal or blood samples showed some GvH clones first, and such clones were also found in recipient marrow.

Libraries were prepared by immunoSEQ multiplex PCR; TCRdb keeps only in-frame clonotypes and omits some of them. The data contain 75,000 to 100,000 clones, roughly 90% of them singletons. Germline CDR1 is SNHLY and CDR2 is FYNNEI. V lost 3 bases to trimming and J lost 6 bases, with 12 bases between them. The CDR3 is 13 amino acids. Comment on this clone: Antigen: not known.

The V gene is TRBV2, the J gene TRBJ2-7; D uncertain. The sequence was collected from a human patient who received an intestinal transplant, so some T cells may come from the graft donor. Material: PBMCs, obtained approximately 470 days after intestinal transplant. CDR3 sequence: CASSEVQSFEQYF. CDR3 coding DNA: TGTGCCAGCAGTGAGGTACAGTCATTCGAGCAGTACTTC.